Sequencing of this T cell receptor (beta chain) was carried out in a study of T-cell reconstitution after alpha-beta-depleted transplantation in children. The CDR3 consists of 15 residues. The V end was cut by 0 bases, the J end by 0 bases, with 8 bases between. Germline V gives CDR1 LGHNA, CDR2 YSLEER. As concerns this clonotype: Its matching antigen is unknown.

The library targeted TCRbeta and was prepared with unique molecular identifiers. TCRdb used MiXCR to reprocess the PCR reads, holding one entry per CDR3 protein. The sample shows around 200,000 distinct CDR3 sequences, about 8.4% of them seen only once. The study, taken as a whole, reports: After transplant, at about two months, alpha-beta T cells were reportedly derived from several hundred expanded graft clones. Newly generated T cells supplied most T-cell counts and diversity one year post-transplant.

The V gene is TRBV4-3, the J gene TRBJ1-1; D possibly corresponds to TRBD1 (6 bases). The sample was PBMCs, mostly from graft donor cells, taken 360 days after TCRalphabeta/CD19-depleted stem cell transplant. The sequence came from a male patient aged 2-9 years who had a stem cell transplant for acute myeloid leukemia, so the T cells may come from the graft donor. The CDR3 is CASSQDRGLNTEAFF. The CDR3 nucleotides read TGCGCCAGCAGCCAAGATCGGGGGCTGAACACTGAAGCTTTCTTT.